These T cell receptor beta chains were read from a single sample in a study of neoadjuvant anti-PD-1 for oral cavity cancer. Profiling relied on immunoSEQ multiplex PCR, and the TCRdb table lists in-frame clones only, not all of them. The table shows about 12,000 clones, with 71% occurring only once. The starting material was PBMCs, obtained after nivolumab (anti-PD-1) treatment. These receptors all come from a person aged 35 to 85 with oral cavity squamous cell carcinoma. CDR3s include the opening cysteine and the closing phenylalanine or tryptophan. Fields, in order: clone size, V gene, D gene, J gene, CDR3 protein, CDR3 DNA. D genes are given only for firm matches. Clone size is stated in some rows and not others, as once, few, many or a class when expanded.

-	TRBV15	TRBD2	TRBJ2-2	CATSEGLAGATGELFF	TGTGCCACCAGCGAGGGACTAGCGGGAGCCACCGGGGAGCTGTTTTTT
-	TRBV2	-	TRBJ2-5	CASSLETQYF	TGTGCCAGCAGTCTGGAGACCCAGTACTTC
-	TRBV10-2	-	TRBJ2-7	CASSEGGLSPQPSYEQYF	TGCGCCAGCAGTGAGGGGGGACTCTCACCTCAACCATCCTACGAGCAGTACTTC
-	TRBV5-5	-	TRBJ2-2	CASSWMDIRVTGELFF	TGTGCCAGCAGCTGGATGGACATTAGGGTAACCGGGGAGCTGTTTTTT
-	TRBV5-1	TRBD1	TRBJ2-1	CASTQGQGRVNEQFF	TGCGCCAGCACCCAAGGACAGGGACGGGTGAATGAGCAGTTCTTC
-	TRBV5-1	-	TRBJ2-1	CASSLASGPNEQFF	TGCGCCAGCAGCTTGGCCTCGGGGCCCAATGAGCAGTTCTTC
-	TRBV4-2	-	TRBJ2-3	CASSQEVRETDTQYF	TGTGCCAGCAGCCAAGAAGTTCGGGAGACAGATACGCAGTATTTT
-	TRBV15	-	TRBJ1-5	CATSRARGSQPQHF	TGTGCCACCAGCAGAGCGAGGGGTAGTCAGCCCCAGCATTTT
-	TRBV27	TRBD1	TRBJ2-1	CASSSGQGVFNEQFF	TGTGCCAGCAGTTCGGGACAGGGGGTATTCAATGAGCAGTTCTTC
few	TRBV7-9	-	TRBJ2-5	CASSLGRLKETQYF	TGTGCCAGCAGCTTAGGGCGACTTAAGGAGACCCAGTACTTC
-	TRBV9	TRBD1	TRBJ1-6	CASSGQGANNSPLHF	TGTGCCAGCAGCGGACAGGGGGCTAATAATTCACCCCTCCACTTT
-	TRBV9	TRBD1	TRBJ2-3	CASSVGTGEGTQYF	TGTGCCAGCAGCGTTGGGACAGGGGAGGGTACGCAGTATTTT
-	TRBV6-5	-	TRBJ1-2	CASSYQGGAGDGYTF	TGTGCCAGCAGTTACCAAGGGGGGGCGGGGGACGGCTACACCTTC
few	TRBV30	-	TRBJ1-1	CAWTPRGTEAFF	TGTGCCTGGACCCCGCGGGGCACTGAAGCTTTCTTT
few	TRBV5-1	TRBD1	TRBJ1-2	CASSPQRDRDALPNYGYTF	TGCGCCAGCAGCCCACAACGGGACAGGGATGCCCTCCCTAACTATGGCTACACCTTC
few	TRBV9	-	TRBJ2-1	CASSVVPNPNEQFF	TGTGCCAGCAGCGTAGTCCCAAACCCCAATGAGCAGTTCTTC
few	TRBV9	-	TRBJ2-3	CASSVDLTGTDTQYF	TGTGCCAGCAGCGTTGACCTGACCGGCACAGATACGCAGTATTTT
-	TRBV30	-	TRBJ2-7	CAWSVLGTVPLYF	TGTGCCTGGAGTGTACTCGGGACCGTCCCTCTGTACTTC
-	TRBV13	-	TRBJ2-7	CASSLVRVSYEQYF	TGTGCCAGCAGCTTAGTGCGGGTATCCTACGAGCAGTACTTC
-	TRBV7-2	TRBD2	TRBJ2-5	CASSLAASGGQETQYF	TGTGCCAGCAGCTTAGCCGCTAGCGGGGGACAAGAGACCCAGTACTTC
-	TRBV5-1	-	TRBJ1-2	CASSPGRGGYGYTF	TGCGCCAGCAGCCCGGGCCGGGGCGGCTATGGCTACACCTTC
once	TRBV5-1	TRBD2	TRBJ2-1	CASSLNGAPGGGANEQFF	TGCGCCAGCAGCTTGAACGGAGCGCCGGGCGGGGGGGCCAATGAGCAGTTCTTC
-	TRBV5-6	-	TRBJ2-3	CASSLASNSNTDTQYF	TGTGCCAGCAGCTTGGCCTCCAACAGCAACACAGATACGCAGTATTTT
-	TRBV28	TRBD2	TRBJ2-7	CASSERGAYEQYF	TGTGCCAGCAGTGAACGGGGGGCCTACGAGCAGTACTTC
few	TRBV10-1	-	TRBJ1-1	CASSAGRGSEAFF	TGCGCCAGCAGTGCGGGTAGGGGATCAGAAGCTTTCTTT
few	TRBV5-1	-	TRBJ1-2	CASSPGGGAYGYTF	TGCGCCAGCAGCCCGGGAGGTGGGGCCTATGGCTACACCTTC
-	TRBV5-1	-	TRBJ1-1	CASRDDRLLFTEAFF	TGCGCCAGCAGGGATGACAGATTATTGTTCACTGAAGCTTTCTTT
-	TRBV28	-	TRBJ1-1	CASSLSGGLLNTEAFF	TGTGCCAGCAGTTTATCGGGTGGATTATTGAACACTGAAGCTTTCTTT
-	TRBV30	-	TRBJ1-3	CAWSVLVGSSGNTIYF	TGTGCCTGGAGTGTACTGGTCGGTTCCTCTGGAAACACCATATATTTT
few	TRBV27	-	TRBJ2-1	CASSLWTANEQFF	TGTGCCAGCAGTTTGTGGACGGCCAATGAGCAGTTCTTC
-	TRBV30	TRBD2	TRBJ2-7	CAWRERLASGTYEQYF	TGTGCCTGGAGGGAACGCTTGGCTAGCGGAACCTACGAGCAGTACTTC
-	TRBV6-6	-	TRBJ2-7	CASSYDNSYEQYF	TGTGCCAGCAGTTACGACAACTCCTACGAGCAGTACTTC